Below, 19 T cell receptor beta chains from the same sample are listed, as sequenced in a study of T cells after posttransplantation cyclophosphamide. Methotrexate plus calcineurin inhibitor accompanied controls' myeloablative marrow transplants; sampling was 1 year later. The assay was immunoSEQ multiplex PCR, and TCRdb's table has in-frame clones only and misses some. The repertoire has approximately 20,000 clones, roughly nine tenths of them found once; the top ten carry 1.5% to 2%. Here the sequenced sample was PBMCs, taken roughly 350 days after allogeneic stem cell transplant with calcineurin inhibitor and methotrexate. The receptors originated from a female patient aged 30 to 40 who received an allogeneic stem cell transplant from an unrelated donor, was CMV-positive, and had acute and chronic GVHD. The graft donor may account for some of the T cells.

The chain links TRBV5-1 to TRBJ1-3; a possible D gene is TRBD1 (6 bases). Trimming took off 4 bases at V and 5 bases at J, with 16 bases between the two ends. This CDR3 is built from 15 residues. CDR1 is SGHRS, CDR2 YFSETQ, per germline. The DNA for the CDR3 is TGCGCCAGCAGCCCATCGGGGGGCAATCGAAACACCATATATTTT. Amino acid sequence: CASSPSGGNRNTIYF.

This clone has a single count. The chain is built from TRBV7-6 and TRBJ2-5, with 7 bases that match TRBD2. Trimming removed 1 base from V and 5 bases from J; junction bases left unmatched: 7. Germline V gene sequence: CDR1 SGHVS, CDR2 FNYEAQ. This CDR3 comprises 15 residues. The CDR3 DNA follows: TGTGCCAGCAGCTTAGTGGGAGGGGCCCCCGAGACCCAGTACTTC. Protein product: CASSLVGGAPETQYF.

The rearrangement uses TRBV27 and TRBJ2-3, with TRBD1 matching over 9 bases. This CDR3 contains 15 residues. In germline, CDR1 is MNHEY, CDR2 SMNVEV (reference sequence). Trimming removed 2 bases from V and 3 bases from J; junction bases left unmatched: 3. For the CDR3, the DNA is TGTGCCAGCAGTTTAGGGACAGGGCCGACAGATACGCAGTATTTT. The encoded protein is CASSLGTGPTDTQYF.

In DNA, the CDR3 is TGTGCCAGTAGTGTTGTGGGACAGGGGAAAGATACGCAGTATTTT. Amino acid sequence: CASSVVGQGKDTQYF. This chain links TRBV19 with TRBJ2-3; 10 positions agree with TRBD1. Germline V lookup: CDR1 LNHDA, CDR2 SQIVND (reference sequence). V was pared by 5 bases and J by 5 bases, with 7 bases of the junction left unmatched. This CDR3 spans 15 amino acids.

The rearrangement joins TRBV5-1 to TRBJ2-7; 8 positions match TRBD2. Germline assignment: CDR1 SGHRS and CDR2 YFSETQ. The V and J ends lost 3 bases and 0 bases, in that order; junction bases with no gene match: 11. The CDR3 consists of 17 residues. The CDR3 nucleotides are TGCGCCAGCAGCTCGCAAGGAGCGGGAGAGTACTCCTACGAGCAGTACTTC. This encodes CASSSQGAGEYSYEQYF.

The rearrangement joins TRBV5-1 to TRBJ2-3; D gene unclear. Germline loops: CDR1 SGHRS, CDR2 YFSETQ. There are 12 residues in the CDR3. V lost 3 bases and J lost 5, with 7 bases in between. CDR3: CASSSGVDTQYF. Here the CDR3 DNA reads TGCGCCAGCAGCTCCGGTGTAGATACGCAGTATTTT.

The chain recombines TRBV13 with TRBJ2-5, with 7 nucleotides matching TRBD2. CDR1 is PRHDT, CDR2 FYEKMQ, per germline (reference sequence). The CDR3 has 14 amino acids. V trimming: 0 bases; J trimming: 5 bases; junction bases outside the gene matches: 3. This CDR3 is CASSLGGGPETQYF. CDR3 sequence (DNA): TGTGCCAGCAGCTTAGGGGGAGGGCCGGAGACCCAGTACTTC.

The V gene is TRBV6-1, the J gene TRBJ1-2; D is perhaps TRBD1 (6 bases). In germline, CDR1 is MNHNS, CDR2 SASEGT. V lost 2 bases to trimming and J lost 4 bases, with 17 bases between them. The CDR3 runs to 16 residues. In DNA form, the CDR3 reads TGTGCCAGCAGTGAACACCGGGACACTATTTTCTATGGCTACACCTTC. Translation: CASSEHRDTIFYGYTF.

This clone occurred a few times. The chain recombines TRBV6-4 with TRBJ2-3, with 8 nucleotides matching TRBD2. Germline CDR1 MRHNA, CDR2 SNTAGT. V was clipped by 5 bases and J by 6 bases; unmatched bases: 4. The CDR3 has 13 residues. CDR3 residues: CASSSGSKDTQYF. CDR3 DNA: TGTGCCAGCAGTAGCGGGAGTAAGGATACGCAGTATTTT.

V and J are TRBV30 and TRBJ2-3; 12 bases are shared with TRBD2. The CDR3 consists of 17 residues. The J segment lost 2 bases and the V segment lost 1 base, leaving 7 bases of the junction unmatched. The germline V gene encodes CDR1 GTSNPN and CDR2 SVGIG (reference sequence). In DNA form, the CDR3 reads TGTGCCTGGAGTGGACTAGCGGGAGCCGGATTCACAGATACGCAGTATTTT. Its translation is CAWSGLAGAGFTDTQYF.

A word on this clone: One junction end disagrees with the germline gene, perhaps due to a read error. The sample has other DNA sequences that encode this CDR3 too. The rearrangement links TRBV5-4 to TRBJ1-1; 8 bases map to TRBD1. The germline CDR1 and CDR2 sequences are SGHNT and YYREEE (reference sequence). The CDR3 spans 14 residues. Here the CDR3 DNA reads TGTGCCAGCAGACAGCAGGGGGCTGCCACTGAAGCTTTCTTC. Protein product: CASRQQGAATEAFF.

CDR3 in amino acids: CASSSGLAGSSYF. The DNA of the CDR3 is TGTGCCAGCAGCTCCGGACTAGCAGGGAGCTCGTACTTC. This chain uses TRBV9 with TRBJ2-5; TRBD2 agrees at 8 bases. Germline lookup yields CDR1 SGDLS and CDR2 YYNGEE. The CDR3 totals 13 residues. V shed 4 bases, J shed 13 bases, and the junction held 12 bases outside the gene matches. Full variable domain (rest looked up from reference TRBV9 and TRBJ2-5): DSGVTQTPKHLITATGQRVTLRCSPRSGDLSVYWYQQSLDQGLQFLIQYYNGEERAKGNILERFSAQQFPDLHSELNLSSLELGDSALYFCASSSGLAGSSYFGPGTRLLVL.

The chain joins TRBV9 to TRBJ1-2; D might be TRBD1 (5 bases). Germline V gene lookup returns CDR1 SGDLS and CDR2 YYNGEE. Trimming removed 0 bases from V and 0 bases from J, with 9 bases in between. The length of the CDR3 is 15 residues. The chain's CDR3 is CASSVVPGTNYGYTF. The CDR3 nucleotides read TGTGCCAGCAGCGTAGTTCCAGGGACTAACTATGGCTACACCTTC.

Written as DNA, the CDR3 is TGTGCCATCAGTGAGGGGGGGTTGGCTTCACCCCTCCACTTT. Its translation: CAISEGGLASPLHF. This chain joins TRBV10-3 and TRBJ1-6, with D possibly being TRBD1 (5 bases). The CDR3 contains 14 residues. In germline, CDR1 is ENHRY, CDR2 SYGVKD. The germline V and J ends were trimmed by 2 bases and 9 bases, with 11 bases remaining between them.

This chain joins TRBV6-6 and TRBJ2-5, with TRBD1 as a possible D gene (6 bases). The V gene lost 6 bases and the J gene lost 7 bases, with 18 bases spanning the gap. Germline assignment: CDR1 MNHNY and CDR2 SVGAGI (reference sequence). The CDR3 length is 14 residues. CDR3 residues: CASRGESEGGTQYF. CDR3 coding DNA: TGTGCCAGCAGGGGTGAGAGCGAAGGGGGGACCCAGTACTTC.

The chain carries TRBV7-6 and TRBJ1-1; TRBD1 agrees at 7 bases. There are 13 residues in the CDR3. Germline V lookup: CDR1 SGHVS, CDR2 FNYEAQ. The V segment lost 5 bases and the J segment 8 bases; nucleotides outside the gene matches: 8. CDR3 sequence (DNA): TGTGCCAGCAGCGCGACCGGGACAGAAGAAGCTTTCTTT. This sequence encodes CASSATGTEEAFF.

The CDR3 here is CASSSVLEQFF. DNA for the CDR3: TGTGCCAGCAGCTCCGTTCTTGAGCAGTTCTTC. This chain connects TRBV7-6 to TRBJ2-1; D not certain. Germline V gene lookup returns CDR1 SGHVS and CDR2 FNYEAQ. The CDR3 has 11 amino acids. The ends were cut back, 4 bases at V and 9 bases at J, with 7 bases in the middle.

The chain links TRBV6-4 to TRBJ1-1; no firm D call. V was pared by 6 bases and J by 5 bases, with 13 bases between. The length of the CDR3 is 13 residues. Germline loops: CDR1 MRHNA, CDR2 SNTAGT. CDR3 protein: CASSPGEETEAFF. The CDR3 DNA reads TGTGCCAGCAGCCCGGGTGAGGAGACTGAAGCTTTCTTT.

The chain links TRBV5-8 to TRBJ2-7, with D possibly TRBD2 on 6 matching bases. The germline V gene encodes CDR1 SGHTS and CDR2 YDEGEE. The CDR3 is made up of 14 amino acids. V shed 4 bases and J shed 6 bases, with 17 bases lying between them. The CDR3 region is CASSTRDGGPEQYF. Here the CDR3 DNA reads TGTGCCAGCAGCACCCGGGACGGGGGACCCGAGCAGTACTTC.